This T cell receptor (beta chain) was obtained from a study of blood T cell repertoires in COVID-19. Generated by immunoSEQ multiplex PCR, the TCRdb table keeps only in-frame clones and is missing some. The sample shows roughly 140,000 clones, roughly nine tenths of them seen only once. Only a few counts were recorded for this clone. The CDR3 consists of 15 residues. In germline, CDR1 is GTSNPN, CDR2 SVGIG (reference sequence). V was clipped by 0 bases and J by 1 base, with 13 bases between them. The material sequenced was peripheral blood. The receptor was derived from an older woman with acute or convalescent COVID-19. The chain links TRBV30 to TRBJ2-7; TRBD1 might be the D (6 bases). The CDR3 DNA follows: TGTGCCTGGAGTGTACTGGGGACACTATCCTACGAGCAGTACTTC. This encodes CAWSVLGTLSYEQYF.